The clone carrying this TCR beta chain was seen a handful of times. Its antigen is not identified. This entry belongs to a study of T cells in Graves' hyperthyroidism and ophthalmopathy. A NOSPECS grade of at least 4, a Clinical Activity Score of at least 3 and duration under 3 months were recorded in ophthalmopathy patients. Clinical symptoms, serum thyroxine and TRAb, thyroid ultrasound and orbital computed tomography together formed the diagnostic basis. V lost 5 bases and J lost 3; bases outside the gene matches: 7. The CDR3 sequence is 14 residues long. Per the germline V gene, CDR1 is DFQATT and CDR2 is SNEGSKA (reference sequence). Amplified TCR beta CDR3 regions derived from RNA transcripts. With the HTBI primer set, the TCR CDR3 went through a first round of RT-PCR. A single record per CDR3 protein comes from TCRdb applying MiXCR to the multiplex PCR reads. The sample has some 350,000 distinct CDR3 sequences, about 13% seen once.

Study-wide findings and caveats: Most clonotypes expanded in thyroid above 0.001 were likewise present in blood. The model predicted ophthalmopathy a median roughly 6.5 months before onset.

This rearrangement joins TRBV20-1 to TRBJ1-5; TRBD1 matches at 7 bases. The sample comprised blood. This clonotype originated in a woman aged 40-49 years with Graves' ophthalmopathy. The CDR3: CSAWGEGANQPQHF. CDR3 bases: TGCAGTGCTTGGGGGGAGGGGGCCAATCAGCCCCAGCATTTT.